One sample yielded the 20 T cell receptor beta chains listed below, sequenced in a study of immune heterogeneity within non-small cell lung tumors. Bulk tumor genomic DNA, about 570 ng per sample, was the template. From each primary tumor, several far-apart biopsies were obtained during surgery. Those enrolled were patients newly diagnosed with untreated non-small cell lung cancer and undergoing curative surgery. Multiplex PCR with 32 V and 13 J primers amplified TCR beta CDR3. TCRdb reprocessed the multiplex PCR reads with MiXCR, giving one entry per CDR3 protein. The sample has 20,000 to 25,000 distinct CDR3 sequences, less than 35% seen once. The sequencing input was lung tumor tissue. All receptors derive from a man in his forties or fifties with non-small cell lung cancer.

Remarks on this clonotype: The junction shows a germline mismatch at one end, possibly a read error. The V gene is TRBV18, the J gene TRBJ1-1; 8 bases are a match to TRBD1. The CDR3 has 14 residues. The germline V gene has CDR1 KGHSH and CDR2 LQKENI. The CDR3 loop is CASSPNRGNTVAFF. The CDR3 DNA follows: TGTGCCAGCTCACCTAACAGGGGGAACACTGTAGCTTTCTTT.

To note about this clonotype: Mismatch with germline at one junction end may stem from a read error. CDR3 loop: CSIEGTDFNYGYTF. CDR3 bases: TGCAGCATTGAAGGGACAGACTTTAACTATGGCTACACCTTC. The rearrangement links TRBV29-1 to TRBJ1-2; 7 bases are shared with TRBD1. CDR1 and CDR2 (germline): SQVTM, ANQGSEA. The CDR3 spans 14 residues.

The CDR3 DNA sequence: TGCAGTGCCTCCAGGGGGGCGCCCGCTTATGCCCAGTACTTC. Amino acid sequence: CSASRGAPAYAQYF. The chain recombines TRBV20-1 with TRBJ2-5, with D possibly matching TRBD1 (7 bases). CDR1 and CDR2 from the germline V gene are DFQATT and SNEGSKA (reference sequence). The CDR3 consists of 14 residues. V lost 6 bases, J lost 9 bases, and 23 bases lay in between.

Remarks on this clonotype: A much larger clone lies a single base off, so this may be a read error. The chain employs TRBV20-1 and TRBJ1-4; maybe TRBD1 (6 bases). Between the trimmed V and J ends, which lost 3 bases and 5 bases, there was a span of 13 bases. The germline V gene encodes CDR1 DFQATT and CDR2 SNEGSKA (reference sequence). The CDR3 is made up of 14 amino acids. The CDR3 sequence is CSASGVQGNEKLFF. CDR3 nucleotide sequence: TGCAGTGCTAGTGGGGTGCAGGGGAATGAAAAACTGTTTTTT.

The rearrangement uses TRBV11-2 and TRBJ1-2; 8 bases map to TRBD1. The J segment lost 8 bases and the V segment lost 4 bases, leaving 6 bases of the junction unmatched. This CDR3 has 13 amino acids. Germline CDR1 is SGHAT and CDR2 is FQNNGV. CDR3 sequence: CASSYRDRLGYTF. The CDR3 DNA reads TGTGCCAGCAGCTACCGGGACAGGCTGGGCTACACCTTC. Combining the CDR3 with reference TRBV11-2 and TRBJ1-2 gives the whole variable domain EAGVAQSPRYKIIEKRQSVAFWCNPISGHATLYWYQQILGQGPKLLIQFQNNGVVDDSQLPKDRFSAERLKGVDSTLKIQPAKLEDSAVYLCASSYRDRLGYTFGSGTRLTVV.

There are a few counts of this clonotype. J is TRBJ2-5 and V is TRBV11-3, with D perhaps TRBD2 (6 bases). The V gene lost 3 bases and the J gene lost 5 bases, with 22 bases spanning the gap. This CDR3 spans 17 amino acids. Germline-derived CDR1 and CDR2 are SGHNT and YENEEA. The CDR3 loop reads CASSFGLGGASGETQYF. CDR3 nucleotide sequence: TGTGCCAGCAGCTTCGGTTTGGGTGGGGCCAGCGGGGAGACCCAGTACTTC.

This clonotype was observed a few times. The CDR3 protein is CSVAGDWGSPLHF. In DNA form, the CDR3 reads TGCAGCGTTGCTGGTGATTGGGGATCACCCCTCCACTTT. This rearrangement joins TRBV29-1 to TRBJ1-6; D is unclear. Germline values: CDR1 SQVTM, CDR2 ANQGSEA. The CDR3 is 13 residues long. Trimming shortened V by 4 bases and J by 10 bases, and 14 bases separated the two germline ends.

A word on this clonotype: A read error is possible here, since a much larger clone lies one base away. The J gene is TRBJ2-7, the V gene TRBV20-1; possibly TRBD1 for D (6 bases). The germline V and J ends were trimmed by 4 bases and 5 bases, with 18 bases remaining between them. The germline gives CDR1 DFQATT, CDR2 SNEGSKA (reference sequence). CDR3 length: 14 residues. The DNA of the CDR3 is TGCAGTGCTACCTCTTCCGGACAGACCGACGAGCAGTACTTC. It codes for CSATSSGQTDEQYF.

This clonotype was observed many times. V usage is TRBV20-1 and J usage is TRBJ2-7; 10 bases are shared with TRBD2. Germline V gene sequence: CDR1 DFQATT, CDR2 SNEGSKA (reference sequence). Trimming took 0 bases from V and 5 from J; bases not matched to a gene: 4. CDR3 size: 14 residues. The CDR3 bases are TGCAGTGCTAGAGAAAGCGGGAGGGCCGACGAGCAGTACTTC. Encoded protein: CSARESGRADEQYF.

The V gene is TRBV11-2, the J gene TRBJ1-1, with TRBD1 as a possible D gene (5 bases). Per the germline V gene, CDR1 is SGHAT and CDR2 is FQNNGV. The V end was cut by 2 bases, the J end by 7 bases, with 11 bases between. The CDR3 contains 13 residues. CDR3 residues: CASSLRRDGEAFF. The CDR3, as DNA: TGTGCCAGCAGCTTACGCCGGGACGGTGAAGCTTTCTTT.

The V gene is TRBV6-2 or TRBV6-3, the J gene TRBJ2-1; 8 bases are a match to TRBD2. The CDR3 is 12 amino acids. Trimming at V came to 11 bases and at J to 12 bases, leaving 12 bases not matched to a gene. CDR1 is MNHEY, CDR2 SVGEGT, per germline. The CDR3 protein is CARRHGGGAQFF. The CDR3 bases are TGTGCCCGCCGCCACGGGGGGGGCGCGCAGTTCTTC.

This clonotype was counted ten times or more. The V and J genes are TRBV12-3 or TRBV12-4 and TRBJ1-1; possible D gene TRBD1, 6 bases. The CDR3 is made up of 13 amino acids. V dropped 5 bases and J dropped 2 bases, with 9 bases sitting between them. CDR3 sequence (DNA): TGTGCCAGCAGTCAACAGGGAAACACTGAAGCTTTCTTT. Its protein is CASSQQGNTEAFF.

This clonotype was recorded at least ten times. CDR3 bases: TGTGCCAGCAGCCGCGGGACTAGCCGAACCTACGAGCAGTACTTC. Protein product: CASSRGTSRTYEQYF. The chain recombines TRBV13 with TRBJ2-7; 9 bases fit TRBD2. The CDR3 is 15 amino acids. The ends lost 5 bases at V and 2 bases at J; junction bases unmatched: 7. The germline gives CDR1 PRHDT, CDR2 FYEKMQ (reference sequence). Full variable domain (outside the CDR3, taken from reference TRBV13 and TRBJ2-7): AAGVIQSPRHLIKEKRETATLKCYPIPRHDTVYWYQQGPGQDPQFLISFYEKMQSDKGSIPDRFSAQQFSDYHSELNMSSLELGDSALYFCASSRGTSRTYEQYFGPGTRLTVT.

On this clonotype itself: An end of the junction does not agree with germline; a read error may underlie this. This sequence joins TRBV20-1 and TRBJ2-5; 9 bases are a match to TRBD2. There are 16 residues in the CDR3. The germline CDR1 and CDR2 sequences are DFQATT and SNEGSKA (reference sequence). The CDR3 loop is CIARPAAGGSSGTQYF. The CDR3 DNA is TGCATTGCTAGGCCCGCAGCGGGAGGCTCCTCAGGGACCCAGTACTTC.

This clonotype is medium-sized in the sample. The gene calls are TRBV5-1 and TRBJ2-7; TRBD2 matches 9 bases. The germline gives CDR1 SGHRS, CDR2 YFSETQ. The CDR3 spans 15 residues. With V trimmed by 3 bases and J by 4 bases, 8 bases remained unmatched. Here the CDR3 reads CASSSTPAGGYEQYF. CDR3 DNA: TGCGCCAGCAGCTCAACCCCTGCGGGAGGGTACGAGCAGTACTTC.

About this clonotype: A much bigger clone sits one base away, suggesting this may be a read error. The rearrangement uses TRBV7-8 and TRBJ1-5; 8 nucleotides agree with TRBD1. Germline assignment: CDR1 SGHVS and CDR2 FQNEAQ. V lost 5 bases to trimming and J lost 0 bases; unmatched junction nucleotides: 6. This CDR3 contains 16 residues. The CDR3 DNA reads TGTGCCAGCAGCCGACGGACAGGGTTTAGCAATCAGCCCCAGCATTTT. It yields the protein CASSRRTGFSNQPQHF. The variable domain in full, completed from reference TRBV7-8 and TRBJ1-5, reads GAGVSQSPRYKVAKRGQDVALRCDPISGHVSLFWYQQALGQGPEFLTYFQNEAQLDKSGLPSDRFFAERPEGSVSTLKIQRTQQEDSAVYLCASSRRTGFSNQPQHFGDGTRLSIL.

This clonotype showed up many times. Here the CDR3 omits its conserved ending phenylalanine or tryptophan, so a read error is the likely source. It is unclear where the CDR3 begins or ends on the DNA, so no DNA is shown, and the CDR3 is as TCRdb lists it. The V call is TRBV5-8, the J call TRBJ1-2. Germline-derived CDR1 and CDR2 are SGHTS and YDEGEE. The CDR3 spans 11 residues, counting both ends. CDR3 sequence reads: CASSEIQGHTL.

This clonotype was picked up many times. The CDR3 DNA sequence: TGTGCCAGCGCGGCACCAGCCTACGAGCAGTACTTC. Its translation is CASAAPAYEQYF. The chain carries TRBV28 and TRBJ2-7; no clear D. Trimming left V 8 bases short and J 2 bases short, with 10 bases between. The CDR3 contains 12 residues. The V gene's germline CDR1 is MDHEN and CDR2 SYDVKM.

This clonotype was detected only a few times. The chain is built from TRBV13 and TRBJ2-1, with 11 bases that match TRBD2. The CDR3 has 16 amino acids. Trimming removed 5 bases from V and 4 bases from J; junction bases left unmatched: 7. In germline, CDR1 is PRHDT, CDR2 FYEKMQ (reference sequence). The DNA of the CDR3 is TGTGCCAGCAGCGACCCACTAGCGGGAGCATACAATGAGCAGTTCTTC. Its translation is CASSDPLAGAYNEQFF.

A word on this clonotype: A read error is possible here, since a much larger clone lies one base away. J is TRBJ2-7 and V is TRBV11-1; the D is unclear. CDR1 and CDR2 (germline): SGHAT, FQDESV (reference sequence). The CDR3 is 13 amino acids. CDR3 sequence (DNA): TGTGCCAGCAGCCCAAGGACCGGCCACGATCAGTACTTC. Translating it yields CASSPRTGHDQYF.